Presented here are 29 T cell receptor beta chains from one specimen sequenced in a study of CD8 T cells in Susac syndrome. With random hexamers, reverse transcription was performed on roughly 0.5 to 1 ug of RNA. Each CDR3 protein is one row after TCRdb ran MiXCR on the immunoSEQ multiplex PCR reads. This table has some 130,000 distinct CDR3 sequences, about 94% appearing once. Sequencing used CD4+ T cells from PBMCs. The receptors were sampled from a human donor with multiple sclerosis.

This chain connects TRBV18 to TRBJ2-3; TRBD2 matches at 7 bases. V shed 3 bases and J 4 bases; nucleotides not matched to a gene: 1. Germline assignment: CDR1 KGHSH and CDR2 LQKENI. The CDR3 loop spans 13 amino acids. CDR3 DNA: TGTGCCAGCTCACCTCTAGCGGCAGATACGCAGTATTTT. Encoded protein: CASSPLAADTQYF. Using reference TRBV18 and TRBJ2-3 for the parts outside the CDR3, the full variable domain is NAGVMQNPRHLVRRRGQEARLRCSPMKGHSHVYWYRQLPEEGLKFMVYLQKENIIDESGMPKERFSAEFPKEGPSILRIQQVVRGDSAAYFCASSPLAADTQYFGPGTRLTVL.

The rearrangement uses TRBV6-6 and TRBJ1-4; TRBD1 matches 9 bases. Germline V gives CDR1 MNHNY, CDR2 SVGAGI (reference sequence). The CDR3 contains 13 residues. J was trimmed by 8 bases and V by 8 bases; bases with no gene match: 6. The chain's CDR3 is CASEGQGREKLFF. The CDR3, as DNA: TGTGCCAGCGAGGGACAGGGACGAGAAAAACTGTTTTTT.

V usage is TRBV12-3 or TRBV12-4 and J usage is TRBJ1-3; D is possibly TRBD1 (5 bases). This CDR3 spans 12 amino acids. V dropped 8 bases and J dropped 1 base, with 6 bases sitting between them. CDR3 amino acids: CASRGSGNTIYF. The CDR3 nucleotides read TGTGCCAGCCGGGGGTCTGGAAACACCATATATTTT.

The chain links TRBV7-2 to TRBJ2-5; perhaps TRBD2 as D (5 bases). The CDR3 runs to 16 residues. Trimming stripped 1 base from V and 2 bases from J, with 14 bases between. CDR1 and CDR2 (germline): SGHTA, FQGNSA. The chain's CDR3 is CASSLDWARVQETQYF. In nucleotides, the CDR3 is TGTGCCAGCAGCTTAGACTGGGCGAGGGTTCAAGAGACCCAGTACTTC.

This chain uses TRBV5-1 with TRBJ2-1; no definite D call. Trimming removed 0 bases at V and 11 bases at J, with 9 bases between. The CDR3 covers 12 residues. Germline V gives CDR1 SGHRS, CDR2 YFSETQ. The CDR3 coding sequence is TGCGCCAGCAGCTTGGCGGGCACCAAGCAGTTCTTC. It translates to CASSLAGTKQFF.

The rearrangement joins TRBV6-2 or TRBV6-3 to TRBJ1-2; 9 nucleotides align to TRBD1. The V and J ends lost 5 bases and 8 bases, in that order; junction bases with no gene match: 9. Germline values: CDR1 MNHEY, CDR2 SVGEGT. The CDR3 extends over 14 amino acids. CDR3 bases: TGTGCCAGCAGTCGCGGACAGGGGCAGTGGGGCTACACCTTC. Its translation is CASSRGQGQWGYTF.

The CDR3 DNA follows: TGTGCCAGCAGCTTAGTGGCTAGCGGGGGGTTTGGGGCCACAGATACGCAGTATTTT. It is translated as CASSLVASGGFGATDTQYF. The rearrangement uses TRBV7-2 and TRBJ2-3; 11 bases line up with TRBD2. J gave up 2 bases and V 1 base, and 11 bases lay outside the gene matches. The CDR3 is made up of 19 amino acids. CDR1 SGHTA and CDR2 FQGNSA come from the germline V gene.

In this sample, this clonotype turned up once. The chain carries TRBV27 and TRBJ1-2; D is undetermined. The V and J ends lost 3 bases and 5 bases respectively, with 10 bases between them. Germline V lookup: CDR1 MNHEY, CDR2 SMNVEV (reference sequence). This CDR3 has 13 residues. This CDR3 is CASSLSGLYGYTF. The CDR3, as DNA: TGTGCCAGCAGTTTGTCGGGGTTGTATGGCTACACCTTC.

This clonotype was counted once. The V and J genes are TRBV6-5 and TRBJ2-3, with 11 bases identical to TRBD2. Germline CDR1 reads MNHEY; CDR2 reads SVGAGI. This CDR3 has 17 residues. V shed 4 bases, J shed 0 bases, and the junction held 6 bases outside the gene matches. CDR3 in amino acids: CASSSPGLAASTDTQYF. The DNA of the CDR3 is TGTGCCAGCAGTTCGCCGGGACTAGCGGCCAGCACAGATACGCAGTATTTT.

The chain recombines TRBV14 with TRBJ2-1; D perhaps matches TRBD1 (5 bases). The CDR3 is 16 residues long. The V and J ends lost 0 bases and 7 bases respectively, with 16 bases between them. Germline-derived CDR1 and CDR2 are SGHDN and FVKESK. DNA of the CDR3: TGTGCCAGCAGCCAAGATCTGGCAGGGATATCTAATGAGCAGTTCTTC. Protein sequence: CASSQDLAGISNEQFF.

V gene TRBV6-1 combines with J gene TRBJ2-5; D might be TRBD2 (5 bases). The CDR3 spans 13 residues. Per germline, CDR1 MNHNS and CDR2 SASEGT. V shed 6 bases and J shed 4 bases, with 12 bases lying between them. The chain's CDR3 is CASRTVRGETQYF. The CDR3 region has the DNA TGTGCCAGCAGAACGGTCCGGGGAGAGACCCAGTACTTC.

The chain uses TRBV5-1 and TRBJ2-5; D is perhaps TRBD1 (6 bases). V lost 4 bases, J lost 5 bases, and 12 bases lay in between. Germline CDR1 SGHRS, CDR2 YFSETQ. The CDR3 runs 13 residues. The CDR3 sequence: CASSPRGGETQYF. In DNA, the CDR3 is TGCGCCAGCAGCCCCAGGGGTGGGGAGACCCAGTACTTC.

The rearrangement joins TRBV6-2 or TRBV6-3 to TRBJ1-2, with 7 bases identical to TRBD1. Germline loops: CDR1 MNHEY, CDR2 SVGEGT. The CDR3 totals 16 residues. J gave up 4 bases and V 6 bases, and 14 bases lay outside the gene matches. For the CDR3, the DNA is TGTGCCAGCAGGCCGGGACTCAGGGGGACCTTCTATGGCTACACCTTC. It yields the protein CASRPGLRGTFYGYTF.

This chain links TRBV15 with TRBJ2-5, with TRBD2 identical over 7 bases. The V gene's germline CDR1 is LNHNV and CDR2 YYDKDF (reference sequence). V was clipped by 7 bases and J by 1 base; unmatched bases: 6. The CDR3 is made up of 14 amino acids. CDR3 sequence reads: CATTAGALQETQYF. In DNA form, the CDR3 reads TGTGCCACCACCGCGGGAGCCCTCCAAGAGACCCAGTACTTC. Together with reference TRBV15 and TRBJ2-5, the CDR3 gives the full variable domain: DAMVIQNPRYQVTQFGKPVTLSCSQTLNHNVMYWYQQKSSQAPKLLFHYYDKDFNNEADTPDNFQSRRPNTSFCFLDIRSPGLGDTAMYLCATTAGALQETQYFGPGTRLLVL.

The chain has TRBV12-3 or TRBV12-4 and TRBJ2-4, with 14 bases fitting TRBD2. This CDR3 is built from 15 residues. Trimming took 5 bases from V and 6 from J; bases not matched to a gene: 3. CDR3 in DNA: TGTGCCAGCAGTGGGACTAGCGGGGGACCAAACATTCAGTACTTC. It is translated as CASSGTSGGPNIQYF.

The chain's CDR3 is CASSYRLAGGPTEQYF. The DNA of the CDR3 is TGTGCCAGCAGTTACCGGTTAGCGGGAGGGCCTACCGAGCAGTACTTC. The V call is TRBV6-5, the J call TRBJ2-7; 11 bases line up with TRBD2. CDR1 is MNHEY, CDR2 SVGAGI, per germline. The CDR3 is 16 residues long. J lost 6 bases, V lost 2 bases, and 9 bases had no gene match.

The chain employs TRBV6-2 or TRBV6-3 and TRBJ2-5; 7 bases are shared with TRBD1. This CDR3 is 14 amino acids long. V shed 2 bases and J 7 bases; nucleotides not matched to a gene: 7. CDR1 is MNHEY, CDR2 SVGEGT, per germline. CDR3 in amino acids: CASSYKGDRGTQYF. In DNA form, the CDR3 reads TGTGCCAGCAGTTACAAAGGGGACAGAGGGACCCAGTACTTC.

The rearrangement joins TRBV12-3 or TRBV12-4 to TRBJ2-5; D remains unclear. CDR3 size: 12 residues. Trimming pared 1 base from V and 4 bases from J, leaving 4 bases between. The CDR3 here is CASSLVRETQYF. CDR3 DNA sequence: TGTGCCAGCAGTTTAGTAAGAGAGACCCAGTACTTC.

V usage is TRBV20-1 and J usage is TRBJ2-2, with unresolved D. The CDR3 loop spans 14 amino acids. From germline, CDR1 is DFQATT and CDR2 SNEGSKA (reference sequence). Trimming shortened V by 1 base and J by 6 bases, and 12 bases separated the two germline ends. CDR3 nucleotides: TGCAGTGCTAGAGGCGCCCAGACCGCCGGGGAGCTGTTTTTT. It codes for CSARGAQTAGELFF.

The chain combines TRBV7-9 with TRBJ1-1; D uncertain. The V gene's germline CDR1 is SEHNR and CDR2 FQNEAQ (reference sequence). There are 14 residues in the CDR3. V was cut by 7 bases and J by 4 bases, with 16 bases left in between. The CDR3 DNA reads TGTGCCAGCACGCTGTTGGAAGCGGGCACTGAAGCTTTCTTT. Translating gives CASTLLEAGTEAFF.

For this clonotype: The junction and the germline gene differ at one end; a read error may be behind it. This chain links TRBV14 with TRBJ2-7; the D gene is possibly TRBD1 (6 bases). This CDR3 comprises 13 residues. The germline V gene encodes CDR1 SGHDN and CDR2 FVKESK. This chain's CDR3 is CASSQVMGTEQYF. CDR3 DNA: TGTGCCAGCAGTCAAGTTATGGGGACAGAGCAGTACTTC.

The chain couples TRBV5-4 to TRBJ2-7, with D tentatively TRBD2 (5 bases). The CDR3 is made up of 14 amino acids. Germline V gene sequence: CDR1 SGHNT, CDR2 YYREEE (reference sequence). With 0 bases removed from V and 7 bases from J, the gap between germline ends came to 14 bases. The CDR3: CASSLAVAAEEQYF. The CDR3 DNA follows: TGTGCCAGCAGCTTGGCCGTGGCAGCGGAGGAGCAGTACTTC.

The V gene is TRBV5-1, the J gene TRBJ2-7; perhaps TRBD1 as D (6 bases). The CDR3 is made up of 14 amino acids. Between the trimmed V and J ends, which lost 7 bases and 7 bases, there was a span of 21 bases. Germline assignment: CDR1 SGHRS and CDR2 YFSETQ. Written as DNA, the CDR3 is TGCGCCAGCTTTGGGGATACAGGGCTCGGGGAGCAGTACTTC. The encoded protein is CASFGDTGLGEQYF. Supplemented by reference TRBV5-1 and TRBJ2-7, the full variable domain reads KAGVTQTPRYLIKTRGQQVTLSCSPISGHRSVSWYQQTPGQGLQFLFEYFSETQRNKGNFPGRFSGRQFSNSRSEMNVSTLELGDSALYLCASFGDTGLGEQYFGPGTRLTVT.

This chain uses TRBV20-1 with TRBJ2-3; D gene unclear. This CDR3 has 15 residues. V dropped 0 bases and J dropped 1 base, with 11 bases sitting between them. In germline, CDR1 is DFQATT, CDR2 SNEGSKA (reference sequence). The CDR3 bases are TGCAGTGCTAGAGATTACGTTATGGGCACAGATACGCAGTATTTT. It is translated as CSARDYVMGTDTQYF.

The chain is built from TRBV18 and TRBJ1-6; the D is unclear. The CDR3 loop spans 12 amino acids. CDR1 is KGHSH, CDR2 LQKENI, per germline. V was pared by 6 bases and J by 9 bases, with 9 bases between. The CDR3: CASSSASSPLHF. CDR3 bases: TGTGCCAGCTCCTCGGCTTCTTCACCCCTCCACTTT. The variable domain in full, completed from reference TRBV18 and TRBJ1-6, reads NAGVMQNPRHLVRRRGQEARLRCSPMKGHSHVYWYRQLPEEGLKFMVYLQKENIIDESGMPKERFSAEFPKEGPSILRIQQVVRGDSAAYFCASSSASSPLHFGNGTRLTVT.

This chain connects TRBV3-1 to TRBJ2-7; 8 bases line up with TRBD2. The CDR3 length is 15 residues. Germline V gene sequence: CDR1 LGHDT, CDR2 YNNKEL (reference sequence). V lost 3 bases, J lost 4 bases, and 8 bases stayed unmatched. CDR3 in DNA: TGTGCCAGCAGCCAGGGCCCGAGCGGGAGTTACGAGCAGTACTTC. This gives the protein CASSQGPSGSYEQYF.

V is TRBV4-1 and J is TRBJ2-7; either TRBD1 or TRBD2 may supply D (5 bases each). CDR3 length equals 15 residues. Per the germline V gene, CDR1 is MGHRA and CDR2 is YSYEKL. Trimming stripped 1 base from V and 2 bases from J, with 12 bases between. The CDR3 sequence is CASSQGRLGAYEQYF. CDR3 coding DNA: TGCGCCAGCAGCCAAGGGCGTTTGGGGGCCTACGAGCAGTACTTC.

The chain is built from TRBV4-1 and TRBJ2-7; 10 bases are a match to TRBD1. The V gene end was trimmed by 1 base and the J gene end by 5 bases; junction bases not matched to a gene: 11. The germline gives CDR1 MGHRA, CDR2 YSYEKL. CDR3 length equals 17 residues. CDR3 coding DNA: TGCGCCAGCAGCCAAGCGCCGCCGGGACAGGGGACTAACGAGCAGTACTTC. This sequence encodes CASSQAPPGQGTNEQYF.

The chain recombines TRBV15 with TRBJ2-6; the D gene is possibly TRBD2 (5 bases). Germline CDR1 LNHNV, CDR2 YYDKDF (reference sequence). The CDR3 spans 14 residues. The V end was cut by 0 bases, the J end by 11 bases, with 11 bases between. This CDR3 reads CATSRDLIGDVLTF. CDR3 in DNA: TGTGCCACCAGCAGAGATCTTATCGGGGACGTCCTGACTTTC.